This T cell receptor (beta chain) was recovered during a study of beta chain features in type 1 diabetes. Whole-study context: Healthy donors resembled patients in age, gender and cell yields.

Between the trimmed V and J ends, which lost 0 bases and 0 bases, there was a span of 10 bases. Per the germline V gene, CDR1 is SGHDT and CDR2 is YYEEEE. There are 16 residues in the CDR3. Expressed TCRB transcripts were sequenced because the isolated RNA had all been reverse transcribed beforehand. Repertoires were generated with immunoSEQ multiplex PCR, while TCRdb's copy carries only in-frame clones and drops some. Here the sample spans under 300,000 clones, 25% to 30% being singletons. A few counts support this clone. Each sorted population was over 95% pure. The clonotype originates from a man between 25 and 39 years old in good health. The chain is built from TRBV5-6 and TRBJ2-1; weak D call: TRBD2 (5 bases). Sequenced material: central memory CD4+ T cells from blood. CDR3 bases: TGTGCCAGCAGCTTGGATGAGGGAAGCTCCTACAATGAGCAGTTCTTC. Amino acids: CASSLDEGSSYNEQFF.